The rows below give T cell receptor beta chains drawn from one sample of a study of cytomegalovirus exposure and HLA in healthy donors. Using immunoSEQ multiplex PCR, the repertoire was profiled, and TCRdb retains in-frame clones only, with some absent. The sample lists 180,000 or so clones, 9.5% occurring once. Sequenced material: PBMCs. The receptors originated from a woman aged 25 to 39 in good health and CMV-seropositive. Each CDR3 is given with its conserved first and last residue. D genes are given only for firm matches. Clone sizes are given selectively: once, few, many, or a class where the clone is expanded.

j_gene | v_gene | d_gene | abundance | CDR3nt | CDR3aa
TRBJ1-5 | TRBV27 | TRBD1 | few | TGTGCCAGCACTCCCACAGGGGGCAATCAGCCCCAGCATTTT | CASTPTGGNQPQHF
TRBJ2-3 | TRBV27 | TRBD2 | few | TGTGCCAGCAGTTGGACTAGCAGATTCACAGATACGCAGTATTTT | CASSWTSRFTDTQYF
TRBJ1-1 | TRBV25-1 | NA | few | TGTGCCAGCAGTGTGGGCAGGAACACTGAAGCTTTCTTT | CASSVGRNTEAFF
TRBJ2-1 | TRBV10-2 | TRBD2 | few | TGCGCCAGCTCCCTAGCGGTATACAATGAGCAGTTCTTC | CASSLAVYNEQFF
TRBJ2-6 | TRBV9 | NA | few | TGTGCCAGCAGCGTGGGCATGGCCGCGGGGGCCAACGTCCTGACTTTC | CASSVGMAAGANVLTF
TRBJ1-1 | TRBV7-9 | TRBD1 | NA | TGTGCCAGCAGCCCGCATACAGGGGGCACTGAAGCTTTCTTT | CASSPHTGGTEAFF
TRBJ1-2 | TRBV6-1 | NA | few | TGTGCCAGCAGTGAATTCCCCAGGACACCCTATGGCTACACCTTC | CASSEFPRTPYGYTF
TRBJ1-1 | TRBV7-9 | NA | few | TGTGCCAGCAGCTTACCCCCCACGGGAGATGAAGCTTTCTTT | CASSLPPTGDEAFF
TRBJ1-5 | TRBV18 | NA | NA | TGTGCCAGCTCACCACTACAGGTTGTGGGGAATCAGCCCCAGCATTTT | CASSPLQVVGNQPQHF
TRBJ2-1 | TRBV2 | TRBD2 | NA | TGTGCCAGCAGGCGGGAGAGGGGTTACAATGAGCAGTTCTTC | CASRRERGYNEQFF
TRBJ2-7 | TRBV9 | TRBD2 | few | TGTGCCAGCAGCCCAAGCGGGACTAGTAGGTACGAGCAGTACTTC | CASSPSGTSRYEQYF
TRBJ1-3 | TRBV5-1 | NA | NA | TGCGCCAGCAGCCCCCAGGGTCCTGGAAACACCATATATTTT | CASSPQGPGNTIYF